These 3 T cell receptor beta chains share one sample of origin, sequenced in a study of blood T cell repertoires in COVID-19. Only in-frame clones appear in the TCRdb table, and some are missing; sequencing was by immunoSEQ multiplex PCR. The repertoire holds about 160,000 clones, with about 87% as singletons. Sequencing was performed on peripheral blood. The receptors originated from a woman in her sixties or seventies who had recovered from COVID-19.

This chain uses TRBV9 with TRBJ1-2; 9 positions match TRBD1. CDR1 is SGDLS and CDR2 is YYNGEE in the germline V gene. The ends lost 3 bases at V and 6 bases at J; junction bases unmatched: 6. The CDR3 is 14 amino acids. The CDR3 sequence: CASSAGTGMDGYTF. Here the CDR3 DNA reads TGTGCCAGCAGCGCTGGGACAGGGATGGATGGCTACACCTTC. The full variable domain, rest sourced from reference TRBV9 and TRBJ1-2, is DSGVTQTPKHLITATGQRVTLRCSPRSGDLSVYWYQQSLDQGLQFLIQYYNGEERAKGNILERFSAQQFPDLHSELNLSSLELGDSALYFCASSAGTGMDGYTFGSGTRLTVV.

The chain combines TRBV24-1 with TRBJ1-1; D is unresolved. CDR1 is KGHDR, CDR2 SFDVKD, per germline. Trimming took 10 bases from V and 3 from J, leaving 17 bases between them. This CDR3 has 14 residues. The DNA of the CDR3 is TGTGCCACGAGAGGTACGGGGAGGGACACTGAAGCTTTCTTT. The encoded protein is CATRGTGRDTEAFF.

V is TRBV4-1 and J is TRBJ1-2, with D possibly TRBD1 on 6 matching bases. Trimming removed 2 bases at V and 8 bases at J, with 18 bases between. This CDR3 region has 15 residues. Germline CDR1 and CDR2: MGHRA and YSYEKL. The CDR3 DNA reads TGCGCCAGCAGCCAACGTAGTACAGGGTTTGGGGGCTACACCTTC. It translates to CASSQRSTGFGGYTF.